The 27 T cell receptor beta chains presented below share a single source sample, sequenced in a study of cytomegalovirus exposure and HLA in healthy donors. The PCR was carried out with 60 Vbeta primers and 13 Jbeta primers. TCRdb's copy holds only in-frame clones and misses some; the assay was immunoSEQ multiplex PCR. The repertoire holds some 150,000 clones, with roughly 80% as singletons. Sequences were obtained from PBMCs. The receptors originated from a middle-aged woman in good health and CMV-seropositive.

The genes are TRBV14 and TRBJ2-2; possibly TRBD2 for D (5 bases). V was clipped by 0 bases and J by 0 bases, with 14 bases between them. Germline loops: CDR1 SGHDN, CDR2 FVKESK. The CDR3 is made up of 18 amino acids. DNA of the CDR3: TGTGCCAGCAGCCAAGATGGGCGGGTTATAGCGAACACCGGGGAGCTGTTTTTT. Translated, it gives CASSQDGRVIANTGELFF. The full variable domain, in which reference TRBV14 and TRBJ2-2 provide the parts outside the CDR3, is EAGVTQFPSHSVIEKGQTVTLRCDPISGHDNLYWYRRVMGKEIKFLLHFVKESKQDESGMPNNRFLAERTGGTYSTLKVQPAELEDSGVYFCASSQDGRVIANTGELFFGEGSRLTVL.

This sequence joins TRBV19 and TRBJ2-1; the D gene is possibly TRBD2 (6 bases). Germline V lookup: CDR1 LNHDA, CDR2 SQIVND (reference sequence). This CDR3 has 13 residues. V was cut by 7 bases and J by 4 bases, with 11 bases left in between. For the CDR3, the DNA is TGTGCCAGTACGGCGGGGAGATACAATGAGCAGTTCTTC. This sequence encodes CASTAGRYNEQFF.

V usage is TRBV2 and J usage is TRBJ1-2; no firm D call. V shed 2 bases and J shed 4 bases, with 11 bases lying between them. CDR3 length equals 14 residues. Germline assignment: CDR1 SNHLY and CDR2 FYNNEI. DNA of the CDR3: TGTGCCAGCAGTGAAAATGGGCAGTCCTATGGCTACACCTTC. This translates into CASSENGQSYGYTF.

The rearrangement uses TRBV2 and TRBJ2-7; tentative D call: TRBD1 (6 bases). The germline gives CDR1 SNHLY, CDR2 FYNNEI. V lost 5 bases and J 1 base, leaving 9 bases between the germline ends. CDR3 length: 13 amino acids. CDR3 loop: CASSSGESYEQYF. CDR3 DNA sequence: TGTGCCAGCAGTTCAGGGGAATCCTACGAGCAGTACTTC.

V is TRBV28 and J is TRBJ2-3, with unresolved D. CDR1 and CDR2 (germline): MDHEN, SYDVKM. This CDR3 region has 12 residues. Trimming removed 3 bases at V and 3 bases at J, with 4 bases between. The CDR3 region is CASSFSTDTQYF. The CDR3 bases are TGTGCCAGCAGTTTTAGTACAGATACGCAGTATTTT.

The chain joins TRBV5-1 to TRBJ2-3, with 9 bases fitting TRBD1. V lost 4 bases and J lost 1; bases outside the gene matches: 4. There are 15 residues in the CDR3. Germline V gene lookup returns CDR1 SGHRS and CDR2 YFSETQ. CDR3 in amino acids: CASSKGQGGTDTQYF. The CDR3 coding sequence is TGCGCCAGCAGCAAGGGACAGGGTGGCACAGATACGCAGTATTTT.

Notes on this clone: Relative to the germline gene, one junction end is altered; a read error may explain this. CDR3 loop: CASSLETGIKTCF. The DNA for the CDR3 is TGCGCCAGCAGCTTGGAGACAGGGATTAAAACTTGTTTC. The chain carries TRBV5-1 and TRBJ1-2, with 7 bases identical to TRBD1. Germline CDR1 and CDR2: SGHRS and YFSETQ. The CDR3 is made up of 13 amino acids.

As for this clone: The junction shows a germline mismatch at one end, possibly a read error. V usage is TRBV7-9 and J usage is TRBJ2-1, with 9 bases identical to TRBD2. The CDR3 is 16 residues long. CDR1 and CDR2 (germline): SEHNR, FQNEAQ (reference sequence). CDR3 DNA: TGTTCCAGCAGCATAAGCGGGACTAGCTTTGGAAATGAGCAGTTCTTC. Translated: CSSSISGTSFGNEQFF.

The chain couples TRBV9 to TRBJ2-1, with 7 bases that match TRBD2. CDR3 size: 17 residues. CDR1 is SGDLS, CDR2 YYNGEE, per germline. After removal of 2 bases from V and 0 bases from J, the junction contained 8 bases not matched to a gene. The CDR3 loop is CASSVDSGSSSYNEQFF. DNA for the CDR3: TGTGCCAGCAGCGTCGATAGCGGGTCGAGCTCCTACAATGAGCAGTTCTTC.

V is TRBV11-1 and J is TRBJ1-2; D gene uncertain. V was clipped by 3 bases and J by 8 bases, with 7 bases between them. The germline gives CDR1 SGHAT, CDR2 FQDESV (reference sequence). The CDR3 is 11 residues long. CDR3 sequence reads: CASSFRGGYTF. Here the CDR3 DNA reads TGTGCCAGCAGCTTCCGTGGCGGCTACACCTTC.

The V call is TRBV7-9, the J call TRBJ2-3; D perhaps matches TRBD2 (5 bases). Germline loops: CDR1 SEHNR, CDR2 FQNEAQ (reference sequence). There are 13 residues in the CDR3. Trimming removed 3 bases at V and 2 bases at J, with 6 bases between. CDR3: CASSFGNTDTQYF. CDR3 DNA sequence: TGTGCCAGCAGCTTCGGGAACACAGATACGCAGTATTTT.

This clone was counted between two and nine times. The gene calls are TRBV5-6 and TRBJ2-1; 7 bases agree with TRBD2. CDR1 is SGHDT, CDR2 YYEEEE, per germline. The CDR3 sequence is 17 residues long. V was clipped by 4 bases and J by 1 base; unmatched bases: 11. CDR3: CASSLWTSWGSYNEQFF. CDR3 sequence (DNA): TGTGCCAGCAGCCTGTGGACTAGTTGGGGGTCCTACAATGAGCAGTTCTTC.

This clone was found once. The CDR3 spells CAWNDLAGYNEQFF. The CDR3 bases are TGTGCCTGGAACGACCTAGCGGGCTACAATGAGCAGTTCTTC. The chain couples TRBV30 to TRBJ2-1; 8 bases align to TRBD2. The CDR3 covers 14 residues. The V and J ends lost 4 bases and 3 bases, in that order; junction bases with no gene match: 5. Germline V lookup: CDR1 GTSNPN, CDR2 SVGIG (reference sequence).

The CDR3 reads CASSPRARDRGLSYYEQYF. The CDR3 nucleotides are TGTGCCAGCAGTCCTCGGGCCCGGGACAGGGGGCTCTCCTACTACGAGCAGTACTTC. The chain employs TRBV28 and TRBJ2-7; 12 nucleotides agree with TRBD1. With 5 bases clipped from V and 3 bases from J, the junction kept 17 bases outside the gene matches. The CDR3 consists of 19 residues. Germline V gene lookup returns CDR1 MDHEN and CDR2 SYDVKM.

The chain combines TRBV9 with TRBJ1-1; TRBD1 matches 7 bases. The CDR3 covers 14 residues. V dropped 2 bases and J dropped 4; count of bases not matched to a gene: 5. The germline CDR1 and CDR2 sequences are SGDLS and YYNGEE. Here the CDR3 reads CASSVQGVTTEAFF. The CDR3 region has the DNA TGTGCCAGCAGCGTTCAGGGGGTTACCACTGAAGCTTTCTTT.

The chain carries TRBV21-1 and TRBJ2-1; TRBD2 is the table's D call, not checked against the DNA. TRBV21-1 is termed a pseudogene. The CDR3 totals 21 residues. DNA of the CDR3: TGTGCCAGCAGCAAAGAAAGAGGGGCTAGGGGTAGCGGGAGGGGGGGTAATGAGCAGTTCTTC. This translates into CASSKERGARGSGRGGNEQFF.

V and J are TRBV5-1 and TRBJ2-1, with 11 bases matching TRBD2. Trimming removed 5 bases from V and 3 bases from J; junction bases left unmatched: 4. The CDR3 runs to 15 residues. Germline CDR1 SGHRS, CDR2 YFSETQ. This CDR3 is CASRSGLADYNEQFF. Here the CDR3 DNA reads TGCGCCAGCAGGTCGGGACTAGCGGACTACAATGAGCAGTTCTTC.

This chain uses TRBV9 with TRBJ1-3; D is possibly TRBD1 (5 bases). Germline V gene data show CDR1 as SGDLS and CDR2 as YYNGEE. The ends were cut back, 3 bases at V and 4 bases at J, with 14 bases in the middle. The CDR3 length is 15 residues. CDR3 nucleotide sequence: TGTGCCAGCAGCGGATGGCAGGGAACCGGAAACACCATATATTTT. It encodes CASSGWQGTGNTIYF. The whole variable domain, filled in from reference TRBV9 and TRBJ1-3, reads DSGVTQTPKHLITATGQRVTLRCSPRSGDLSVYWYQQSLDQGLQFLIQYYNGEERAKGNILERFSAQQFPDLHSELNLSSLELGDSALYFCASSGWQGTGNTIYFGEGSWLTVV.

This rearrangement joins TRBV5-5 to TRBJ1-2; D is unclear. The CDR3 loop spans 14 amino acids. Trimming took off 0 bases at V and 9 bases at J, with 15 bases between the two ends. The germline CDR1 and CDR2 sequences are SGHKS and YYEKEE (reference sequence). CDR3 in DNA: TGTGCCAGCAGCTTGGCACGGTCGGGAGTTAGCTACACCTTC. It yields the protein CASSLARSGVSYTF.

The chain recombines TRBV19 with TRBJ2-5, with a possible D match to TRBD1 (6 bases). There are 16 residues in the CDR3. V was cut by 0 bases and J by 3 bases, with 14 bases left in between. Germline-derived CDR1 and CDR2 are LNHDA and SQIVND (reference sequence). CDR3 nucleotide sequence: TGTGCCAGTAGTATAGAGGGGGCAGGGTCCAAAGAGACCCAGTACTTC. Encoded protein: CASSIEGAGSKETQYF.

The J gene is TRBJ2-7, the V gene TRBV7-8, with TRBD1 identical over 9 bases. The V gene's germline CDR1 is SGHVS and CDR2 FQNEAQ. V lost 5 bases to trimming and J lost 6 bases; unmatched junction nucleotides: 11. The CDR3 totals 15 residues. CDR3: CASSKQGAGSREQYF. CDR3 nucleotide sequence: TGTGCCAGCAGCAAACAGGGGGCGGGGTCTCGCGAGCAGTACTTC. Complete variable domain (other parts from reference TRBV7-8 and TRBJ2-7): GAGVSQSPRYKVAKRGQDVALRCDPISGHVSLFWYQQALGQGPEFLTYFQNEAQLDKSGLPSDRFFAERPEGSVSTLKIQRTQQEDSAVYLCASSKQGAGSREQYFGPGTRLTVT.

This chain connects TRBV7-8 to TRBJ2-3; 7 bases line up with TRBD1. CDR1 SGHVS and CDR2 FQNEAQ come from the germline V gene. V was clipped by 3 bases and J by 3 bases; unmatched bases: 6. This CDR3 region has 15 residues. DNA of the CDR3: TGTGCCAGCAGCTTCGTGACAGGGCAGACAGATACGCAGTATTTT. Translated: CASSFVTGQTDTQYF. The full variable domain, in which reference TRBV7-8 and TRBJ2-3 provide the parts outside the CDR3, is GAGVSQSPRYKVAKRGQDVALRCDPISGHVSLFWYQQALGQGPEFLTYFQNEAQLDKSGLPSDRFFAERPEGSVSTLKIQRTQQEDSAVYLCASSFVTGQTDTQYFGPGTRLTVL.

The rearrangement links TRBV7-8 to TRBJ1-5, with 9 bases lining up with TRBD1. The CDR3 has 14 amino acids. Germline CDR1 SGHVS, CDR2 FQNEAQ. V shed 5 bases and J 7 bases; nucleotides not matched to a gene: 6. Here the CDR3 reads CASSPVDRGQPQHF. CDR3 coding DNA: TGTGCCAGCAGCCCGGTGGACAGGGGCCAGCCCCAGCATTTT.

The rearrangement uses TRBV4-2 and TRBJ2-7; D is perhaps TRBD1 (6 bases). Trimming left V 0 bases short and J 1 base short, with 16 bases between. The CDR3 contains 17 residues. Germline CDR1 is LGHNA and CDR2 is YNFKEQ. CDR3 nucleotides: TGTGCCAGCAGCCAAGATCCCACCACCAGGGGTTCCTACGAGCAGTACTTC. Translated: CASSQDPTTRGSYEQYF.

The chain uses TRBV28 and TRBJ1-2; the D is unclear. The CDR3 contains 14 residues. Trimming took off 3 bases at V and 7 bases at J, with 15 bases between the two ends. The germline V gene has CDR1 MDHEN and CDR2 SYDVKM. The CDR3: CASSLEGSVGGYTF. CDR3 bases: TGTGCCAGCAGTTTGGAAGGGAGCGTAGGTGGCTACACCTTC.

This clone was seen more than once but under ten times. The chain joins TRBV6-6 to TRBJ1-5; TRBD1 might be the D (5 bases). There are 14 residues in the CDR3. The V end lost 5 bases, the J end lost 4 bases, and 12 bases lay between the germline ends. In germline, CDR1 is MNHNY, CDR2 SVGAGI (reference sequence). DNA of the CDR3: TGTGCCAGCAGTACCGGGGGGATTAATCAGCCCCAGCATTTT. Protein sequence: CASSTGGINQPQHF.

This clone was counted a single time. The CDR3 coding sequence is TGTGCCAGCAGCTTTACACCCCGGGGGGGGTACTTC. Its protein is CASSFTPRGGYF. V usage is TRBV5-4 and J usage is TRBJ2-7; 8 bases agree with TRBD2. The CDR3 is made up of 12 amino acids. V trimming: 2 bases; J trimming: 12 bases; junction bases outside the gene matches: 7. The V gene's germline CDR1 is SGHNT and CDR2 YYREEE (reference sequence).